The 20 T cell receptor beta chains listed next were all sequenced from one sample in a study of blood T cell repertoires in COVID-19. Produced via immunoSEQ multiplex PCR; TCRdb's table is partial and in-frame only. The table includes 92,000 or so clones, about two thirds detected once. Material for sequencing was peripheral blood. These receptors were obtained from a woman aged 80 or older with acute or convalescent COVID-19.

At least ten counts were recorded for this clone. V gene TRBV3-1 (or the pseudogene TRBV3-2) combines with J gene TRBJ1-2; 9 bases align to TRBD1. The J segment lost 7 bases and the V segment lost 6 bases, leaving 6 bases of the junction unmatched. The CDR3 runs to 13 residues. Germline V gives CDR1 LGHDT, CDR2 YNNKEL (reference sequence). DNA for the CDR3: TGTGCCAGCAGGTCACAGGGGGCTTTTGGCTACACCTTC. Translated: CASRSQGAFGYTF.

This clone was detected a few times. V usage is TRBV7-9 and J usage is TRBJ1-2, with D perhaps TRBD1 (6 bases). Germline V gene sequence: CDR1 SEHNR, CDR2 FQNEAQ (reference sequence). The CDR3 has 14 amino acids. Trimming removed 2 bases at V and 5 bases at J, with 12 bases between. The CDR3 region is CASSLRGASYGYTF. CDR3 DNA: TGTGCCAGCAGCTTACGGGGGGCAAGTTATGGCTACACCTTC.

V gene TRBV5-1 combines with J gene TRBJ1-3; D is uncertain. Germline V gene data show CDR1 as SGHRS and CDR2 as YFSETQ. This CDR3 region has 15 residues. Trimming left V 6 bases short and J 1 base short, with 14 bases between. Here the CDR3 DNA reads TGCGCCAGCACCCTCTTACCTAATTCTGGAAACACCATATATTTT. It specifies CASTLLPNSGNTIYF.

This clone was recorded a few times. The chain links TRBV6-1 to TRBJ2-7, with no clear D. Germline CDR1 and CDR2: MNHNS and SASEGT. The CDR3 runs 17 residues. Trimming took off 2 bases at V and 2 bases at J, with 19 bases between the two ends. The CDR3 region has the DNA TGTGCCAGCAGTGAATTCTCTTCCGGCGGTCTGCCCTACGAGCAGTACTTC. As protein: CASSEFSSGGLPYEQYF.

In its sample, this clone was seen a few times. This CDR3 reads CAIRADTGQGKDGYTF. CDR3 nucleotide sequence: TGTGCCATCAGAGCAGATACAGGACAGGGAAAAGATGGCTACACCTTC. The chain uses TRBV10-3 and TRBJ1-2, with 8 bases fitting TRBD1. The germline V gene encodes CDR1 ENHRY and CDR2 SYGVKD. The CDR3 runs to 16 residues. The trim removed 6 bases at V and 6 bases at J, leaving 15 bases unmatched.

The chain recombines TRBV19 with TRBJ1-5, with D possibly being TRBD1 (6 bases). The V gene's germline CDR1 is LNHDA and CDR2 SQIVND (reference sequence). V lost 6 bases, J lost 7 bases, and 13 bases lay in between. CDR3 length: 13 residues. CDR3 coding DNA: TGTGCCAGTAGAGGGGGTCAAGCCCAGCCCCAGCATTTT. Translating it yields CASRGGQAQPQHF.

This chain connects TRBV18 to TRBJ1-2; D perhaps matches TRBD1 (6 bases). The CDR3 spans 13 residues. V lost 2 bases and J 4 bases, leaving 8 bases between the germline ends. The germline gives CDR1 KGHSH, CDR2 LQKENI. CDR3 DNA: TGTGCCAGCTCACCAAGGACAGCCTATGGCTACACCTTC. This translates into CASSPRTAYGYTF.

The chain couples TRBV5-4 to TRBJ1-4, with TRBD1 matching 8 bases. Germline CDR1 reads SGHNT; CDR2 reads YYREEE (reference sequence). V trimming: 4 bases; J trimming: 9 bases; junction bases outside the gene matches: 5. The CDR3 length is 13 residues. The CDR3 DNA is TGTGCCAGCAGCCTGGGACAGGATCAAAAACTGTTTTTT. Protein sequence: CASSLGQDQKLFF.

V usage is TRBV27 and J usage is TRBJ1-2, with 7 bases lining up with TRBD1. V dropped 5 bases and J dropped 7; count of bases not matched to a gene: 7. The CDR3 sequence is 13 residues long. Germline V CDR1 and CDR2: MNHEY, SMNVEV (reference sequence). CDR3 amino acids: CASSLGGHSGYTF. The CDR3 bases are TGTGCCAGCAGTCTAGGGGGCCACAGTGGCTACACCTTC.

The CDR3: CASTPSRGWDYGYTF. The CDR3 DNA follows: TGTGCCAGCACTCCTAGTAGGGGATGGGACTATGGCTACACCTTC. The chain is built from TRBV28 and TRBJ1-2, with a possible D match to TRBD1 (5 bases). The CDR3 spans 15 residues. Germline CDR1 reads MDHEN; CDR2 reads SYDVKM. Trimming removed 7 bases from V and 3 bases from J, with 18 bases in between.

The chain has TRBV11-2 and TRBJ2-7; D possibly corresponds to TRBD1 (6 bases). This CDR3 is 12 amino acids long. Per germline, CDR1 SGHAT and CDR2 FQNNGV. V was clipped by 4 bases and J by 4 bases, with 8 bases between them. CDR3 sequence: CASSSQGYEQYF. The DNA for the CDR3 is TGTGCCAGCAGCTCACAGGGATACGAGCAGTACTTC.

This clone showed up just a few times. This sequence joins TRBV28 and TRBJ1-2, with 10 bases identical to TRBD1. This CDR3 has 17 amino acids. Unmatched junction bases numbered 16, after V lost 6 bases and J lost 6 bases. Germline-derived CDR1 and CDR2 are MDHEN and SYDVKM. Here the CDR3 DNA reads TGTGCCAGCAGCTACTCGGTCCGGGACAGGGGAGGAGATGGCTACACCTTC. Its translation is CASSYSVRDRGGDGYTF.

Comments on this clone: Sequence at one end of the junction differs from germline and may be a read error. V gene TRBV4-1 combines with J gene TRBJ1-2; D remains ambiguous. The CDR3 extends over 15 amino acids. Germline assignment: CDR1 MGHRA and CDR2 YSYEKL. The CDR3 here is CASGQTLSTRYRYTF. DNA of the CDR3: TGCGCCAGCGGCCAAACACTGTCTACGAGGTATCGCTACACCTTC.

The rearrangement joins TRBV7-9 to TRBJ1-2; 9 bases map to TRBD1. The CDR3 has 18 residues. V dropped 4 bases and J dropped 0; count of bases not matched to a gene: 12. Germline CDR1 reads SEHNR; CDR2 reads FQNEAQ (reference sequence). As DNA, the CDR3 is TGTGCCAGCAGCTCCCCGCGGACAGGGGCCCACACTAACTATGGCTACACCTTC. It encodes CASSSPRTGAHTNYGYTF. Together with reference TRBV7-9 and TRBJ1-2, the CDR3 gives the full variable domain: DTGVSQNPRHKITKRGQNVTFRCDPISEHNRLYWYRQTLGQGPEFLTYFQNEAQLEKSRLLSDRFSAERPKGSFSTLEIQRTEQGDSAMYLCASSSPRTGAHTNYGYTFGSGTRLTVV.

This clone occurred once. V usage is TRBV28 and J usage is TRBJ2-1; D is possibly TRBD2 (6 bases). The CDR3 extends over 12 amino acids. Germline lookup yields CDR1 MDHEN and CDR2 SYDVKM. V was pared by 1 base and J by 10 bases, with 8 bases between. The CDR3 sequence is CASSLLEGEQFF. Written as DNA, the CDR3 is TGTGCCAGCAGTTTATTGGAGGGGGAGCAGTTCTTC. Using reference TRBV28 and TRBJ2-1 for the parts outside the CDR3, the full variable domain is DVKVTQSSRYLVKRTGEKVFLECVQDMDHENMFWYRQDPGLGLRLIYFSYDVKMKEKGDIPEGYSVSREKKERFSLILESASTNQTSMYLCASSLLEGEQFFGPGTRLTVL.

CDR3 sequence reads: CASSQGTSGADTQYF. CDR3 DNA sequence: TGTGCCAGCAGCCAAGGAACTAGCGGGGCCGATACGCAGTATTTT. This chain links TRBV3-1 (or the pseudogene TRBV3-2) with TRBJ2-3; 10 positions agree with TRBD2. The V segment lost 1 base and the J segment 6 bases; nucleotides outside the gene matches: 4. This CDR3 has 15 amino acids. The V gene's germline CDR1 is LGHDT and CDR2 YNNKEL (reference sequence).

This chain links TRBV18 with TRBJ2-7; 9 bases are shared with TRBD1. Germline V CDR1 and CDR2: KGHSH, LQKENI. J was trimmed by 4 bases and V by 6 bases; bases with no gene match: 10. The CDR3 covers 15 residues. CDR3 protein: CASSGWDRAFYEQYF. The CDR3 nucleotides read TGTGCCAGCTCGGGTTGGGACAGGGCCTTTTACGAGCAGTACTTC.

This clone was detected a few times. The sample has other DNA sequences that encode this CDR3 too. J is TRBJ2-7 and V is TRBV5-1; tentatively, D is TRBD1 (6 bases). Germline V gene data show CDR1 as SGHRS and CDR2 as YFSETQ. The CDR3 length is 13 residues. V shed 4 bases and J shed 0 bases, with 8 bases lying between them. CDR3 region: CASSLQGSYEQYF. CDR3 DNA sequence: TGCGCCAGCAGCCTACAGGGCTCCTACGAGCAGTACTTC.

The rearrangement joins TRBV6-5 to TRBJ1-2; the D is unclear. V was shortened by 2 bases and J by 3 bases, with 13 bases between the two germline ends. Germline V gives CDR1 MNHEY, CDR2 SVGAGI. The length of the CDR3 is 15 residues. CDR3 residues: CASSYGTLRHYGYTF. In DNA, the CDR3 is TGTGCCAGCAGTTACGGTACTCTCCGCCACTATGGCTACACCTTC.

The chain couples TRBV11-2 to TRBJ2-5; D is undetermined. Trimming pared 5 bases from V and 2 bases from J, leaving 6 bases between. This CDR3 is built from 12 residues. Germline values: CDR1 SGHAT, CDR2 FQNNGV. CDR3 nucleotides: TGTGCCAGCAGCCAGGTTCAAGAGACCCAGTACTTC. Translating it yields CASSQVQETQYF.